Listed here are 30 T cell receptor beta chains from one sample, sequenced in a study of T cell changes during pregnancy in multiple sclerosis. Sequencing was performed with immunoSEQ multiplex PCR; in TCRdb, only in-frame clones are kept and a portion is missing. The sample consists of roughly 110,000 clones, around 93% of them appearing once. This specimen consisted of peripheral blood, obtained in the third trimester of pregnancy. These receptors came from a female donor in good health, enrolled as a control in a pregnancy study.

The chain uses TRBV4-3 and TRBJ2-5; D possibly corresponds to TRBD2 (6 bases). V was trimmed by 0 bases and J by 1 base, leaving 12 bases between them. CDR1 and CDR2 from the germline V gene are LGHNA and YSLEER. This CDR3 region has 16 residues. The CDR3 DNA is TGCGCCAGCAGCCAAGATTATCGGGGGTCCCAAGAGACCCAGTACTTC. Protein: CASSQDYRGSQETQYF.

This clone has more than one count but fewer than ten. The V gene is TRBV9, the J gene TRBJ2-1; D gene ambiguous. V lost 1 base and J lost 8, with 4 bases in between. CDR1 SGDLS and CDR2 YYNGEE come from the germline V gene. The CDR3 contains 11 residues. CDR3 protein: CASSVSDEQFF. CDR3 bases: TGTGCCAGCAGCGTATCTGATGAGCAGTTCTTC.

The V and J genes are TRBV7-9 and TRBJ2-3, with 7 bases matching TRBD1. This CDR3 contains 14 residues. Germline CDR1 reads SEHNR; CDR2 reads FQNEAQ (reference sequence). V shed 1 base, J shed 4 bases, and the junction held 2 bases outside the gene matches. DNA of the CDR3: TGTGCCAGCAGCTTAGAGGGGACAGCAGATACGCAGTATTTT. Translation gives CASSLEGTADTQYF.

This chain links TRBV6-6 with TRBJ2-1; D is perhaps TRBD2 (6 bases). Germline V gene sequence: CDR1 MNHNY, CDR2 SVGAGI (reference sequence). This CDR3 comprises 13 residues. V lost 2 bases and J 9 bases, leaving 11 bases between the germline ends. CDR3 DNA sequence: TGTGCCAGCAGTTACCACGAGCGGGTTGAGCAGTTCTTC. This gives the protein CASSYHERVEQFF.

The V and J genes are TRBV4-3 and TRBJ1-1, with a possible D match to TRBD1 (6 bases). V lost 0 bases and J 1 base, leaving 12 bases between the germline ends. This CDR3 is 16 amino acids long. Germline V gene data show CDR1 as LGHNA and CDR2 as YSLEER. The CDR3 loop reads CASSQDRGMWNTEAFF. As DNA, the CDR3 is TGCGCCAGCAGCCAAGACAGGGGCATGTGGAACACTGAAGCTTTCTTT.

The genes are TRBV5-6 and TRBJ2-3; 8 positions match TRBD2. The V gene's germline CDR1 is SGHDT and CDR2 YYEEEE. J lost 0 bases, V lost 4 bases, and 4 bases had no gene match. The CDR3 runs 15 residues. The CDR3 protein is CASSLLAVSTDTQYF. CDR3 sequence (DNA): TGTGCCAGCAGCCTACTAGCGGTGAGCACAGATACGCAGTATTTT.

As to this clone: One end of the junction fails to match germline, which may point to a read error. The chain joins TRBV12-5 to TRBJ2-7; the D is unclear. The germline V gene encodes CDR1 LGHNT and CDR2 FRNRAP. This CDR3 spans 11 amino acids. The CDR3 nucleotides read TGTGCTAGTGGTTCCTCCCACGAGCAGTACTTC. Translating it yields CASGSSHEQYF.

The chain carries TRBV5-4 and TRBJ2-3; a possible D gene is TRBD2 (6 bases). Germline values: CDR1 SGHNT, CDR2 YYREEE (reference sequence). Trimming took 1 base from V and 2 from J, leaving 14 bases between them. The CDR3 runs to 16 residues. As DNA, the CDR3 is TGTGCCAGCAGCTTGAAGGTCGCGGGGCCCACAGATACGCAGTATTTT. Translating it yields CASSLKVAGPTDTQYF.

This clone was counted once. V and J are TRBV11-3 and TRBJ2-7; 8 bases are shared with TRBD1. The CDR3 totals 18 residues. With V trimmed by 0 bases and J by 0 bases, 10 bases remained unmatched. From germline, CDR1 is SGHNT and CDR2 YENEEA. CDR3 sequence: CASSLDPSKTGASYEQYF. The CDR3 coding sequence is TGTGCCAGCAGCTTAGATCCCTCGAAGACAGGGGCCTCCTACGAGCAGTACTTC.

The chain combines TRBV9 with TRBJ2-4, with TRBD2 identical over 8 bases. Germline CDR1 is SGDLS and CDR2 is YYNGEE. V lost 3 bases and J lost 2; bases outside the gene matches: 7. The CDR3 consists of 16 residues. The CDR3 DNA sequence: TGTGCCAGCAGCGAGGAGGATAGCGGGACCAAAAACATTCAGTACTTC. This gives the protein CASSEEDSGTKNIQYF.

As regards this clone: One end of the junction does not line up with germline, which may come from a read error. The V gene is TRBV7-8, the J gene TRBJ2-1, with 8 bases aligning to TRBD2. The CDR3 covers 15 residues. Germline values: CDR1 SGHVS, CDR2 FQNEAQ. CDR3 sequence (DNA): TGTGCCAGCAGCTTTCGCGGGGGGCTGTACACTGAGCAGTTCTTC. Translated, it gives CASSFRGGLYTEQFF.

The chain links TRBV4-3 to TRBJ2-6; D is perhaps TRBD1 (6 bases). Germline lookup yields CDR1 LGHNA and CDR2 YSLEER. This CDR3 is built from 16 residues. Trimming cost V 0 bases and J 0 bases, with 6 bases left between them. The CDR3 spells CASSQETGSGANVLTF. The CDR3 DNA is TGCGCCAGCAGCCAAGAGACAGGCTCTGGGGCCAACGTCCTGACTTTC.

This clone was found once. This chain uses TRBV30 with TRBJ2-7; maybe TRBD1 (7 bases). CDR1 is GTSNPN and CDR2 is SVGIG in the germline V gene (reference sequence). V was shortened by 5 bases and J by 0 bases, with 14 bases between the two germline ends. The CDR3 has 14 amino acids. CDR3 residues: CAWDRDGSSYEQYF. As DNA, the CDR3 is TGTGCCTGGGACAGGGACGGGAGCTCCTACGAGCAGTACTTC.

The chain couples TRBV5-4 to TRBJ1-1; D remains unclear. V lost 2 bases and J 8 bases, leaving 7 bases between the germline ends. Germline V lookup: CDR1 SGHNT, CDR2 YYREEE (reference sequence). The CDR3 length is 11 residues. In DNA form, the CDR3 reads TGTGCCAGCAGCTTCGAGCTCGAAGCTTTCTTT. The encoded protein is CASSFELEAFF. Variable domain in full (rest from reference TRBV5-4 and TRBJ1-1): ETGVTQSPTHLIKTRGQQVTLRCSSQSGHNTVSWYQQALGQGPQFIFQYYREEENGRGNFPPRFSGLQFPNYSSELNVNALELDDSALYLCASSFELEAFFGQGTRLTVV.

The chain carries TRBV6-1 and TRBJ2-5; D is ambiguous. Germline V CDR1 and CDR2: MNHNS, SASEGT. The V and J ends lost 2 bases and 8 bases respectively, with 9 bases between them. CDR3 length: 12 residues. Here the CDR3 DNA reads TGTGCCAGCAGTGAATCCCGGAGAACCCAGTACTTC. It is translated as CASSESRRTQYF.

The chain joins TRBV2 to TRBJ2-5; 8 bases agree with TRBD1. The CDR3 sequence is 15 residues long. The junction had 9 bases not matched to a gene; V was cut back by 4 bases and J by 5 bases. Per the germline V gene, CDR1 is SNHLY and CDR2 is FYNNEI. CDR3 loop: CASSGGDRRGETQYF. The CDR3 nucleotides are TGTGCCAGCAGTGGGGGGGACAGGAGGGGGGAGACCCAGTACTTC.

The V call is TRBV5-4, the J call TRBJ1-1; D call uncertain. Germline loops: CDR1 SGHNT, CDR2 YYREEE (reference sequence). Trimming took 0 bases from V and 0 from J, leaving 9 bases between them. The CDR3 spans 15 residues. The CDR3 sequence: CASSLEPEMNTEAFF. The CDR3 nucleotides read TGTGCCAGCAGCTTGGAACCGGAGATGAACACTGAAGCTTTCTTT.

The chain couples TRBV7-9 to TRBJ2-1, with D perhaps matching TRBD2 (6 bases). Trimming took off 5 bases at V and 5 bases at J, with 16 bases between the two ends. This CDR3 is 15 amino acids long. Germline V gene lookup returns CDR1 SEHNR and CDR2 FQNEAQ (reference sequence). CDR3 sequence (DNA): TGTGCCAGCAGCCCGAAGGTCCGGGGGAACAATGAGCAGTTCTTC. It codes for CASSPKVRGNNEQFF.

This rearrangement joins TRBV6-5 to TRBJ1-1, with D uncertain. V shed 3 bases and J shed 1 base, with 6 bases lying between them. CDR3 length: 13 residues. CDR1 MNHEY and CDR2 SVGAGI come from the germline V gene. CDR3 nucleotides: TGTGCCAGCAGTTATGAGCCGAACACTGAAGCTTTCTTT. It codes for CASSYEPNTEAFF.

This clone showed up just once. CDR3 DNA sequence: TGTGCCAGCAGTGAAGAACGGGGACTTGAAGCTTTCTTT. Its protein is CASSEERGLEAFF. The chain has TRBV2 and TRBJ1-1; D possibly corresponds to TRBD1 (5 bases). Between the trimmed V and J ends, which lost 1 base and 7 bases, there was a span of 10 bases. The CDR3 sequence is 13 residues long. Germline assignment: CDR1 SNHLY and CDR2 FYNNEI.

Concerning this clone: At one boundary the junction diverges from the germline segment, which might be a read error. This chain connects TRBV5-1 to TRBJ1-1; 11 bases are a match to TRBD1. The CDR3 length is 15 residues. The germline CDR1 and CDR2 sequences are SGHRS and YFSETQ. The CDR3 reads CASSLVGQGDTEAFF. The DNA of the CDR3 is TGCGCCAGCAGTTTGGTGGGACAGGGGGACACTGAAGCTTTCTTT.

The chain couples TRBV7-2 to TRBJ1-1; D possibly corresponds to TRBD1 (6 bases). CDR3 size: 12 residues. Trimming took off 5 bases at V and 11 bases at J, with 15 bases between the two ends. Germline V gene sequence: CDR1 SGHTA, CDR2 FQGNSA. CDR3 sequence reads: CASSPTGGRAFF. CDR3 sequence (DNA): TGTGCCAGCAGCCCGACAGGCGGTCGGGCTTTCTTT. Full variable domain (rest looked up from reference TRBV7-2 and TRBJ1-1): GAGVSQSPSNKVTEKGKDVELRCDPISGHTALYWYRQSLGQGLEFLIYFQGNSAPDKSGLPSDRFSAERTGGSVSTLTIQRTQQEDSAVYLCASSPTGGRAFFGQGTRLTVV.

The DNA for the CDR3 is TGCGCCAGCAGCCAAGTAGCCTCTTACAATGAGCAGTTCTTC. Protein product: CASSQVASYNEQFF. V is TRBV4-1 and J is TRBJ2-1; D is unclear. This CDR3 is 14 amino acids long. Germline lookup yields CDR1 MGHRA and CDR2 YSYEKL. The V end was cut by 1 base, the J end by 4 bases, with 8 bases between.

V is TRBV7-3 and J is TRBJ2-1; 9 bases agree with TRBD1. J gave up 7 bases and V 4 bases, and 8 bases lay outside the gene matches. In germline, CDR1 is SGHTA, CDR2 FQGTGA. CDR3 length: 15 residues. The CDR3 region has the DNA TGTGCCAGCAGCTCCGGGACAGGGCTGAGAAATGAGCAGTTCTTC. This codes for CASSSGTGLRNEQFF.

This chain connects TRBV7-2 to TRBJ2-5; D perhaps matches TRBD2 (5 bases). V lost 4 bases and J 5 bases, leaving 14 bases between the germline ends. Germline values: CDR1 SGHTA, CDR2 FQGNSA. This CDR3 spans 14 amino acids. As DNA, the CDR3 is TGTGCCAGCAGCTCAGGACTCTCCGGGGAGACCCAGTACTTC. Encoded protein: CASSSGLSGETQYF.

This sequence joins TRBV10-3 and TRBJ1-1; D is possibly TRBD1 (6 bases). V lost 6 bases, J lost 1 base, and 18 bases lay in between. The V gene's germline CDR1 is ENHRY and CDR2 SYGVKD. The CDR3 covers 16 residues. CDR3 sequence (DNA): TGTGCCATCAGACTTACCCGACAGGTCGAGAACACTGAAGCTTTCTTT. Amino acids: CAIRLTRQVENTEAFF.

The V call is TRBV30, the J call TRBJ2-2; D not certain. Germline V CDR1 and CDR2: GTSNPN, SVGIG (reference sequence). The ends were cut back, 5 bases at V and 1 base at J, with 8 bases in the middle. The CDR3 is made up of 13 amino acids. In nucleotides, the CDR3 is TGTGCCTGGGGGTCAGGGAACACCGGGGAGCTGTTTTTT. Amino acids: CAWGSGNTGELFF.

This chain links TRBV5-1 with TRBJ2-3; TRBD1 is a possible D gene (6 bases). Germline V gene lookup returns CDR1 SGHRS and CDR2 YFSETQ. Trimming removed 2 bases at V and 4 bases at J, with 14 bases between. CDR3 size: 15 residues. This chain's CDR3 is CASSLTGQTADTQYF. The CDR3 DNA is TGCGCCAGCAGCTTAACAGGACAGACCGCAGATACGCAGTATTTT.

This rearrangement joins TRBV7-2 to TRBJ2-1; 10 bases map to TRBD2. The germline V gene has CDR1 SGHTA and CDR2 FQGNSA. The CDR3 has 15 residues. V was clipped by 8 bases and J by 4 bases; unmatched bases: 8. In DNA, the CDR3 is TGTGCCAGCCGAAAAACTAGCGGGACTTACAATGAGCAGTTCTTC. Amino acids: CASRKTSGTYNEQFF.

The rearrangement links TRBV27 to TRBJ1-2; 8 bases line up with TRBD1. The ends lost 3 bases at V and 8 bases at J; junction bases unmatched: 8. Germline V gene lookup returns CDR1 MNHEY and CDR2 SMNVEV (reference sequence). The CDR3 sequence is 14 residues long. The CDR3 region has the DNA TGTGCCAGCAGTTTCCAGGGGGCGATCTCCGGCTACACCTTC. It codes for CASSFQGAISGYTF.